These T cell receptor beta chains were read from a single sample in a study of shared clonotypes between healthy human individuals. The data were produced by immunoSEQ multiplex PCR, yet TCRdb's version contains in-frame clones alone and is incomplete. The sample has 2 million to 2.5 million clones; 95% are singletons. Sequences were obtained from naive CD4+ T cells sorted from blood. Receptor source: a man aged 18 to 29 in good health. CDR3s include the opening cysteine and the closing phenylalanine or tryptophan. Fields, in order: V gene, J gene, clone size, D gene, CDR3 protein, CDR3 DNA. A D gene is named only where the DNA matches it firmly. Size tells how often a clone was seen (once, few, many) or the class of an expanded clone, and some rows leave it out.

>TRBV9|TRBJ1-2|-|TRBD1
CASSRGQGEGYTF
TGTGCCAGCAGCCGAGGACAGGGGGAGGGCTACACCTTC
>TRBV6-5|TRBJ1-5|-|TRBD1
CASSQGAVRQPQHF
TGTGCCAGCAGTCAGGGGGCAGTGCGCCAGCCCCAGCATTTT
>TRBV5-6|TRBJ2-1|-|TRBD2
CASSLLAGSYNEQFF
TGTGCCAGCAGCTTACTAGCGGGCTCCTACAATGAGCAGTTCTTC
>TRBV7-2|TRBJ1-2|-|-
CASSPTLITGGYGYTF
TGTGCCAGCAGCCCTACCCTAATTACAGGAGGCTATGGCTACACCTTC
>TRBV5-1|TRBJ1-4|-|-
CASSFREGREKLFF
TGCGCCAGCAGCTTCAGGGAGGGGAGGGAAAAACTGTTTTTT
>TRBV18|TRBJ2-7|-|-
CASSPRDHYEQYF
TGTGCCAGCTCACCCCGGGACCACTACGAGCAGTACTTC
>TRBV2|TRBJ2-3|once|TRBD2
CASSEGGRSTDTQYF
TGTGCCAGCAGTGAGGGCGGGAGGAGCACAGATACGCAGTATTTT
>TRBV28|TRBJ1-6|-|-
CASSRGPYNSPLHF
TGTGCCAGCAGTCGTGGGCCCTATAATTCACCCCTCCACTTT
>TRBV7-7|TRBJ2-5|-|TRBD2
CASSLATSGGHETQYF
TGTGCTAGCAGCTTAGCCACTAGCGGGGGACATGAGACCCAGTACTTC
>TRBV11-2|TRBJ2-7|-|-
CASSFVVVPYEQYF
TGTGCCAGCAGCTTTGTGGTCGTGCCTTACGAGCAGTACTTC
>TRBV5-1|TRBJ1-6|-|-
CASSLGNGLGNSPLHF
TGCGCCAGCAGCTTGGGGAATGGCTTGGGGAATTCACCCCTCCACTTT
>TRBV7-3|TRBJ2-1|-|TRBD1
CASSLLGQGRSYNEQFF
TGTGCCAGCAGCCTGCTAGGACAGGGTAGATCCTACAATGAGCAGTTCTTC
>TRBV6-5|TRBJ1-2|-|TRBD1
CASTGATGISGYTF
TGTGCCAGCACCGGAGCGACAGGGATAAGCGGCTACACCTTC
>TRBV5-1|TRBJ2-3|-|TRBD2
CASSLEALAGGLHTQYF
TGCGCCAGCAGCTTGGAGGCTCTAGCGGGGGGCCTACATACGCAGTATTTT
>TRBV11-2|TRBJ2-7|-|-
CASSPREGPYEQYF
TGTGCCAGCAGCCCCCGAGAAGGTCCCTACGAGCAGTACTTC
>TRBV5-1|TRBJ1-4|-|TRBD1
CASSWWTGDEKLFF
TGCGCCAGCAGCTGGTGGACAGGGGATGAAAAACTGTTTTTT
>TRBV2|TRBJ2-3|-|-
CASSGRSSSTDTQYF
TGTGCCAGCAGCGGCCGTTCTTCGAGCACAGATACGCAGTATTTT
>TRBV10-3|TRBJ1-2|-|-
CATKNREIGYGYTF
TGTGCCACCAAGAACAGGGAGATCGGCTATGGCTACACCTTC
>TRBV9|TRBJ1-2|-|-
CASSVEGWGGAGYTF
TGTGCCAGCAGCGTAGAGGGTTGGGGAGGGGCTGGCTACACCTTC
>TRBV27|TRBJ2-7|-|-
CATSRAGATYEQYF
TGTGCCACCTCACGAGCAGGGGCGACCTACGAGCAGTACTTC
>TRBV5-1|TRBJ2-1|-|TRBD2
CASSPGLAGLGEQFF
TGCGCCAGCAGCCCGGGACTAGCGGGGTTAGGTGAGCAGTTCTTC
>TRBV5-1|TRBJ2-7|-|-
CASSFTPGHPSYEQYF
TGCGCCAGCAGCTTCACCCCGGGACACCCCTCCTACGAGCAGTACTTC
>TRBV2|TRBJ1-3|-|TRBD1
CASSRTGSGNTIYF
TGTGCCAGCAGCCGGACAGGGTCCGGAAACACCATATATTTT
>TRBV4-2|TRBJ1-2|-|TRBD1
CASSQDSTGGFGYTF
TGTGCCAGCAGCCAAGATTCTACAGGGGGCTTTGGCTACACCTTC
>TRBV11-2|TRBJ1-1|-|-
CASSLGAWEGGTEAFF
TGTGCCAGCAGCTTAGGGGCATGGGAAGGTGGCACTGAAGCTTTCTTT
>TRBV6-1|TRBJ1-1|-|-
CASTAPPSDTEAFF
TGTGCCAGCACCGCCCCCCCCTCGGACACTGAAGCTTTCTTT
>TRBV5-1|TRBJ2-2|-|-
CASSLVGVGTGELFF
TGCGCCAGCAGCTTGGTCGGGGTAGGAACCGGGGAGCTGTTTTTT
>TRBV5-1|TRBJ2-2|-|-
CASSTGGDTGELFF
TGCGCCAGCAGCACTGGAGGGGACACCGGGGAGCTGTTTTTT
>TRBV14|TRBJ2-1|once|-
CASSLGDAGIYNEQFF
TGTGCCAGCAGCCTGGGGGACGCGGGAATCTACAATGAGCAGTTCTTC
>TRBV6-6|TRBJ1-1|-|TRBD1
CASSYSKGASAEAFF
TGTGCCAGCAGTTACTCGAAGGGGGCGAGCGCTGAAGCTTTCTTT
>TRBV11-2|TRBJ2-2|-|-
CASSLDGQNTGELFF
TGTGCCAGCAGCTTAGATGGGCAGAACACCGGGGAGCTGTTTTTT
>TRBV1|TRBJ1-1|-|-
CTSSRDRGPTNTEAFF
TGCACCAGCAGCCGGGACAGGGGGCCTACGAACACTGAAGCTTTCTTT
>TRBV5-6|TRBJ2-7|-|-
CASSSYPGGPDYEQYF
TGTGCCAGCAGCTCGTACCCCGGAGGACCCGACTACGAGCAGTACTTC
>TRBV7-9|TRBJ1-2|-|-
CASSLQQAFGGYTF
TGTGCCAGCAGTCTACAACAGGCCTTTGGTGGCTACACCTTC
>TRBV27|TRBJ1-1|-|-
CASVGGRTEAFF
TGTGCCTCGGTTGGGGGGCGCACTGAAGCTTTCTTT
>TRBV28|TRBJ1-2|-|TRBD1
CASSFDRGYGYTF
TGTGCCAGCAGTTTCGACAGGGGCTATGGCTACACCTTC
>TRBV6-5|TRBJ1-5|-|TRBD1
CASSYSGGASQPQHF
TGTGCCAGCAGCTACTCAGGGGGCGCGAGTCAGCCCCAGCATTTT
>TRBV5-1|TRBJ2-2|-|TRBD1
CASSFGQGEAGELFF
TGCGCCAGCAGCTTCGGACAGGGGGAGGCCGGGGAGCTGTTTTTT
>TRBV19|TRBJ1-1|-|TRBD1
CASSQGTGGWNTEAFF
TGTGCCAGTAGTCAGGGGACAGGGGGATGGAACACTGAAGCTTTCTTT
>TRBV18|TRBJ2-5|-|-
CASSAWGKKFKETQYF
TGTGCCAGCTCAGCTTGGGGTAAGAAGTTTAAAGAGACCCAGTACTTC
>TRBV29-1|TRBJ2-3|-|-
CSAGTSTDTQYF
TGCAGCGCCGGGACTTCCACAGATACGCAGTATTTT
>TRBV27|TRBJ1-4|-|-
CASRDIQGTNEKLFF
TGTGCCAGCAGGGATATCCAGGGAACTAATGAAAAACTGTTTTTT
>TRBV18|TRBJ1-4|-|-
CASSPDSLNEKLFF
TGTGCCAGCTCACCGGACAGCCTTAATGAAAAACTGTTTTTT
>TRBV7-2|TRBJ2-5|-|-
CASSWRRATETQYF
TGTGCCAGCAGCTGGCGGAGGGCCACAGAGACCCAGTACTTC
>TRBV7-2|TRBJ2-5|-|TRBD1
CASSLARGPQETQYF
TGTGCCAGCAGCTTAGCTAGGGGGCCGCAAGAGACCCAGTACTTC